This T cell receptor (beta chain) came from a study of blood T cells in healthy people across ages. In regard to this clonotype: No antigen is known for it.

The study's findings and limits: Diversity was higher, and naive CD4+ cells more numerous, in long-lived donors than in aged donors.

The CDR3 loop spans 13 amino acids. Germline CDR1 SGHTA, CDR2 FQGTGA. V lost 3 bases to trimming and J lost 8 bases, with 13 bases between them. Then a second PCR, running about 7 to 11 cycles, was carried out with a sample-barcoded 5' primer and a J-beta primer mix. In TCRdb, the 5' RACE reads were re-called with MiXCR into one record per CDR3 protein. The table lists 750,000 or so distinct CDR3 sequences, approximately 25% of them singletons. This same sample was also part of a study on T cells of mothers and their children. That source reports: Donors were three healthy Caucasian mothers and their six children.

Sequenced sample: blood. The receptor was isolated from a boy younger than 18 in good health. This chain links TRBV7-3 with TRBJ1-2; D is unclear. CDR3 loop: CASSFGRFEGYTF. CDR3 bases: TGTGCCAGCAGCTTCGGACGGTTTGAGGGCTACACCTTC.